The clone carrying this TCR beta chain occurred once. Its antigen remains unknown. Method: immunoSEQ multiplex PCR; TCRdb's copy keeps in-frame clones and lacks some. Of about 350,000 clones in the sample, roughly 81% were seen once. These data belong to a study of Ad26.COV2.S vaccination and SARS-CoV-2 variants. Study-wide background: Donor joined the COV1001 Ad26.COV2.S trial arm. Administration of Ad26.COV2.S was intramuscular, either once or twice 56 days apart. Whole-study findings and limits: The study found higher spike-specific TCR breadth in vaccine than placebo recipients.

Trimming pared 4 bases from V and 2 bases from J, leaving 16 bases between. CDR3 length: 15 residues. In germline, CDR1 is SGHNT, CDR2 YYREEE (reference sequence). The treatment is: over 15 received Ad26.COV2.S at low or high dose, single or two shots; roughly five received placebo; per-sample allocation not given. Sampling took place 63 days after the first vaccine or placebo injection. Sequences were derived from peripheral blood, sampled in a trial of Ad26.COV2.S vaccine versus placebo. J is TRBJ2-7 and V is TRBV5-4, with D tentatively TRBD1 (5 bases). This clonotype was obtained from a person aged 18-65 years who received the Ad26.COV2.S COVID-19 vaccine or a placebo. CDR3 region: CASSPPGSKAYEQYF. DNA for the CDR3: TGTGCCAGCAGCCCCCCAGGGTCAAAGGCCTACGAGCAGTACTTC.